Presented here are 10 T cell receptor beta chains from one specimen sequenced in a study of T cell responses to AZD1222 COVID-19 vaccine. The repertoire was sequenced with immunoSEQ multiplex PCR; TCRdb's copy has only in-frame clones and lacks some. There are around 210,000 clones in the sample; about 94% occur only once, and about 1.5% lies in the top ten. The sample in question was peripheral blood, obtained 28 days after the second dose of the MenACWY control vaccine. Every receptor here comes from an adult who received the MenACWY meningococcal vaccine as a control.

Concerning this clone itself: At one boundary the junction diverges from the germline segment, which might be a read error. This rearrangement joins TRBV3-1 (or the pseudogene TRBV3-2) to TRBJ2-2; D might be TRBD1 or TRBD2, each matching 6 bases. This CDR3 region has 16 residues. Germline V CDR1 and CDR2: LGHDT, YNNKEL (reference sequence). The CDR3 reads CASSQDMQGLTGGLFF. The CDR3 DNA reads TGTGCCAGCAGCCAAGATATGCAGGGGCTCACCGGGGGGCTGTTTTTT.

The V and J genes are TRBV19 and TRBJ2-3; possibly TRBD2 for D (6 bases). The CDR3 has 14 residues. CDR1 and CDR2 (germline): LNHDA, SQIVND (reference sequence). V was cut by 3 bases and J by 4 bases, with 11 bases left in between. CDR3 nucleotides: TGTGCCAGTAGTATGGGACTTACCGCAGATACGCAGTATTTT. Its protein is CASSMGLTADTQYF.

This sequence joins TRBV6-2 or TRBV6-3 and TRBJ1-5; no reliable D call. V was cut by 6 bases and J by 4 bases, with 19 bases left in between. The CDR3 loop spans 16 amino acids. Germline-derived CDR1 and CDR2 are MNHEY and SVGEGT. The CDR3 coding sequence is TGTGCCAGCAGCCAGGAGATCGGGGTGGGTAATCAGCCCCAGCATTTT. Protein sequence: CASSQEIGVGNQPQHF.

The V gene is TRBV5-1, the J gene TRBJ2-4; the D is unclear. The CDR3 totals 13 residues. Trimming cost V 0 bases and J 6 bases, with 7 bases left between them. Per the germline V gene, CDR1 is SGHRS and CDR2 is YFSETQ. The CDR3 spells CASSLELSNIQYF. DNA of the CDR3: TGCGCCAGCAGCTTGGAACTTTCAAACATTCAGTACTTC.

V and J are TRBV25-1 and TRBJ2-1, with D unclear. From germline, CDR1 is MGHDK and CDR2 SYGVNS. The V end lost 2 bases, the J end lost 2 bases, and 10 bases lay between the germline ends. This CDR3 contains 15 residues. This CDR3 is CASSELKETYNEQFF. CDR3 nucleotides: TGTGCCAGCAGTGAACTTAAGGAGACCTACAATGAGCAGTTCTTC.

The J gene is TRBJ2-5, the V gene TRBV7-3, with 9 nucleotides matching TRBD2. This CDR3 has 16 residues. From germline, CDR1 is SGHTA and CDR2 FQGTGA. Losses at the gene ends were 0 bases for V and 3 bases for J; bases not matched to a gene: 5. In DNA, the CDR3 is TGTGCCAGCAGCTTAACAGCGGGGGGACGGGAAGAGACCCAGTACTTC. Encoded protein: CASSLTAGGREETQYF. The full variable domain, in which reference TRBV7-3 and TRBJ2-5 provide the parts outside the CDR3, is GAGVSQTPSNKVTEKGKYVELRCDPISGHTALYWYRQSLGQGPEFLIYFQGTGAADDSGLPNDRFFAVRPEGSVSTLKIQRTERGDSAVYLCASSLTAGGREETQYFGPGTRLLVL.

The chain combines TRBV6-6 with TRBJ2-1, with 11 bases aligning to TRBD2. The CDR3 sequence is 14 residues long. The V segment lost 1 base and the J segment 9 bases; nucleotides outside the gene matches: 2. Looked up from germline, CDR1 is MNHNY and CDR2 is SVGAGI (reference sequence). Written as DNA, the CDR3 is TGTGCCAGCAGTTACTTAGCGGGAGGGATTGAGCAGTTCTTC. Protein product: CASSYLAGGIEQFF.

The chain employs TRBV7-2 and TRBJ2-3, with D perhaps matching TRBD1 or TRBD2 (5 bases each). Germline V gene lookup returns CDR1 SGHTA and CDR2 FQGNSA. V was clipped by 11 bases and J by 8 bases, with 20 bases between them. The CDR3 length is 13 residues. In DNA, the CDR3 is TGTGCCGACGGGACGGATCGTTACTCTACGCAGTATTTT. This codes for CADGTDRYSTQYF.

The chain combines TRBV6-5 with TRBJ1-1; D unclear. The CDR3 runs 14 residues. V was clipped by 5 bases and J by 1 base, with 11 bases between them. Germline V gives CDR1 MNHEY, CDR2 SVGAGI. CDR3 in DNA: TGTGCCAGCAGTCGCCCCGCAGGGAACACTGAAGCTTTCTTT. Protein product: CASSRPAGNTEAFF.

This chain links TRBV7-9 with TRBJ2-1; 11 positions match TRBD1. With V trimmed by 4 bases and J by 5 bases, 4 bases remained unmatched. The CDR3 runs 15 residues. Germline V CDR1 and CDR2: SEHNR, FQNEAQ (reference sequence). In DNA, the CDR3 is TGTGCCAGCAGCTCACCGGGACAGGGGGACAATGAGCAGTTCTTC. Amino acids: CASSSPGQGDNEQFF.